This T cell receptor (beta chain) originates from a study of metastatic and nonmetastatic thyroid tumors (TCRdb year 2020). For the wider study: Repertoires were compared across peripheral blood and tumor or nodule tissue samples from malignant and benign thyroid patients. Paper-wide results and their limitations: In both blood and tumor samples, malignant tumors were reported to have significantly higher TCR beta diversity than benign nodules.

This clone showed up many times. Its cognate antigen has yet to be identified. The record has no base qualities; no much larger clone is one base away. To prepare the library, PCR was applied. The data were produced on an Illumina HiSeq 4000. High-throughput sequencing was used to profile the TCR beta-chain CDR3 region of every patient. Concerning the study's data processing: A classifier to discriminate distant-metastatic papillary thyroid cancer patients was built from CDR3 differences across clinicopathological groups. Repertoire diversity was assessed with the Shannon index, and tumor-blood repertoire similarity with the Morisita-Horn index. TCRdb trimmed the raw reads at Q25, called clones with MiXCR and kept productive beta chains. TCRdb assigned the V and J calls; the authors' analysis was not used. This sample is represented by tens of thousands of clones; 15% to 20% of them were singletons. The ten largest clonotypes hold roughly a tenth of the sample.

No treatment had been received by any patient before thyroid surgery. Patient clinical samples collected from the early 2010s to the late 2010s were retrospectively analysed using T-cell receptor beta sequencing. What was sequenced was blood. This TCR was recovered from a male donor with papillary thyroid cancer or a benign thyroid nodule (not recorded which). Some clones in this sample may be carry-over from other donors' samples.

This receptor carries the CDR3 CASSEEGAGGNTIYF. The DNA is as follows: TGTGCCAGCAGTGAAGAGGGGGCGGGTGGAAACACCATATATTTT. The chain couples TRBV6-1 to TRBJ1-3; 7 middle bases align to TRBD1. The germline V gene provides CDR1 MNHNS and CDR2 SASEGT. The CDR3 numbers 15 residues from cysteine through phenylalanine. Of the read, only the CDR3 DNA is kept; its 45 bases are in frame from base 1. V is trimmed back by 1 base and J by 3 bases, and the junction contains 3 bases that no gene match accounts for.